This TCR beta chain appears in the sequencing data of a study of blood T cell repertoires in COVID-19. On the study more broadly: Collection of acute and convalescent COVID-19 samples took place in the United States, Italy and Spain. PBMCs, B-cell-depleted T cells, or T cells were the source of the cDNA or gDNA that made up the material.

Germline V CDR1 and CDR2: MNHEY, SVGAGI. Trimming pared 1 base from V and 3 bases from J, leaving 10 bases between. The CDR3 is 14 amino acids. In the original processing: Amplification of reference gene primers provided the estimated nucleated cell counts. Profiling relied on immunoSEQ multiplex PCR, and the TCRdb table lists in-frame clones only, not all of them. That table is the source of V, J and clone size, and D and trimming were worked out from the DNA. The table includes about 120,000 clones, roughly three quarters detected once. The sample was peripheral blood. The chain recombines TRBV6-5 with TRBJ2-7; D possibly corresponds to TRBD2 (5 bases). The TCR comes from a human donor in a cohort sampled during active COVID-19. The CDR3 is CASSYFPAGYEQYF. DNA of the CDR3: TGTGCCAGCAGTTACTTCCCGGCGGGCTACGAGCAGTACTTC.